These 30 T cell receptor beta chains originate from one sample sequenced in a study of blood T cell repertoires in COVID-19. Data came from immunoSEQ multiplex PCR; TCRdb stores just in-frame clones and leaves some out. The sample includes around 300,000 clones, around 87% of them seen just once. Sequenced: peripheral blood. These receptors all stem from a woman aged 25-40 years who had recovered from COVID-19.

V gene TRBV9 combines with J gene TRBJ2-1; TRBD1 agrees at 7 bases. The CDR3 runs 12 residues. The J segment lost 10 bases and the V segment lost 3 bases, leaving 4 bases of the junction unmatched. Looked up from germline, CDR1 is SGDLS and CDR2 is YYNGEE. In nucleotides, the CDR3 is TGTGCCAGCAGCGGCGACAGGGCGGAGCAGTTCTTC. It translates to CASSGDRAEQFF. Full variable domain (outside the CDR3, taken from reference TRBV9 and TRBJ2-1): DSGVTQTPKHLITATGQRVTLRCSPRSGDLSVYWYQQSLDQGLQFLIQYYNGEERAKGNILERFSAQQFPDLHSELNLSSLELGDSALYFCASSGDRAEQFFGPGTRLTVL.

This rearrangement joins TRBV28 to TRBJ2-1; D gene uncertain. V lost 3 bases and J 5 bases, leaving 5 bases between the germline ends. In germline, CDR1 is MDHEN, CDR2 SYDVKM. The CDR3 has 12 amino acids. The CDR3 spells CASSFQNNEQFF. DNA of the CDR3: TGTGCCAGCAGTTTTCAAAACAATGAGCAGTTCTTC.

The chain combines TRBV5-1 with TRBJ2-1; 8 bases align to TRBD1. Germline V lookup: CDR1 SGHRS, CDR2 YFSETQ. The CDR3 covers 13 residues. V dropped 3 bases and J dropped 9; count of bases not matched to a gene: 5. CDR3 sequence: CASSWDRFGEQFF. Here the CDR3 DNA reads TGCGCCAGCAGCTGGGACAGGTTCGGTGAGCAGTTCTTC.

This clone was seen just once. The chain joins TRBV13 to TRBJ2-3, with D possibly being TRBD2 (5 bases). The germline CDR1 and CDR2 sequences are PRHDT and FYEKMQ (reference sequence). The CDR3 covers 16 residues. Trimming left V 5 bases short and J 4 bases short, with 19 bases between. The CDR3 spells CASSDTAGRGPDTQYF. The CDR3 nucleotides read TGTGCCAGCAGCGACACAGCAGGACGGGGTCCAGATACGCAGTATTTT.

The J gene is TRBJ2-1, the V gene TRBV24-1, with TRBD2 matching over 11 bases. Germline lookup yields CDR1 KGHDR and CDR2 SFDVKD. V shed 8 bases and J 5 bases; nucleotides not matched to a gene: 4. The CDR3 consists of 14 residues. The chain's CDR3 is CATTQGLADNEQFF. CDR3 sequence (DNA): TGTGCCACCACTCAGGGACTAGCGGACAATGAGCAGTTCTTC.

The rearrangement uses TRBV11-3 and TRBJ2-2; D possibly corresponds to TRBD1 (6 bases). Trimming removed 5 bases from V and 1 base from J, with 17 bases in between. CDR3 length: 17 amino acids. Germline loops: CDR1 SGHNT, CDR2 YENEEA. This CDR3 reads CASSRKKPGQNTGELFF. Here the CDR3 DNA reads TGTGCCAGCAGCCGAAAAAAACCGGGACAGAACACCGGGGAGCTGTTTTTT.

The V call is TRBV18, the J call TRBJ2-7; 8 bases line up with TRBD1. CDR3 length equals 13 residues. J was trimmed by 7 bases and V by 3 bases; bases with no gene match: 5. The V gene's germline CDR1 is KGHSH and CDR2 LQKENI. The CDR3 protein is CASSPDRAGEQYF. For the CDR3, the DNA is TGTGCCAGCTCACCGGACAGGGCTGGGGAGCAGTACTTC.

CDR3 sequence reads: CASSQDLDISYEQYF. The CDR3 bases are TGTGCCAGCAGCCAAGATCTTGACATCTCCTACGAGCAGTACTTC. V gene TRBV3-1 (or the pseudogene TRBV3-2) combines with J gene TRBJ2-7; the D is unclear. Trimming stripped 0 bases from V and 0 bases from J, with 9 bases between. CDR1 and CDR2 (germline): LGHDT, YNNKEL (reference sequence). This CDR3 is 15 amino acids long.

Of note for this clone: Other DNA sequences within the sample encode an identical CDR3. V usage is TRBV14 and J usage is TRBJ2-1; TRBD2 agrees at 8 bases. V was pared by 4 bases and J by 1 base, with 3 bases of the junction left unmatched. The CDR3 totals 15 residues. The V gene's germline CDR1 is SGHDN and CDR2 FVKESK. The CDR3 is CASSPGGGSYNEQFF. The CDR3 nucleotides are TGTGCCAGCAGCCCCGGGGGGGGATCCTACAATGAGCAGTTCTTC.

This chain connects TRBV7-2 to TRBJ2-7; possibly TRBD2 for D (6 bases). The CDR3 length is 13 residues. CDR1 and CDR2 (germline): SGHTA, FQGNSA. Trimming left V 3 bases short and J 4 bases short, with 10 bases between. Here the CDR3 reads CASSFTGVYEQYF. The DNA of the CDR3 is TGTGCCAGCAGCTTTACGGGGGTATACGAGCAGTACTTC.

The chain is built from TRBV6-4 and TRBJ1-1, with no clear D. Looked up from germline, CDR1 is MRHNA and CDR2 is SNTAGT. The CDR3 has 13 amino acids. The ends were cut back, 3 bases at V and 1 base at J, with 6 bases in the middle. The CDR3 bases are TGTGCCAGCAGTGAGGGAGGGAACACTGAAGCTTTCTTT. It translates to CASSEGGNTEAFF.

This rearrangement joins TRBV30 to TRBJ1-5; tentatively, D is TRBD1 (6 bases). Per the germline V gene, CDR1 is GTSNPN and CDR2 is SVGIG (reference sequence). V lost 1 base, J lost 5 bases, and 6 bases lay in between. This CDR3 spans 12 amino acids. Here the CDR3 reads CAWSEGDQPQHF. DNA of the CDR3: TGTGCCTGGAGTGAGGGGGATCAGCCCCAGCATTTT.

V usage is TRBV9 and J usage is TRBJ2-2; D unclear. V dropped 0 bases and J dropped 5 bases, with 11 bases sitting between them. The CDR3 is 15 residues long. The germline V gene encodes CDR1 SGDLS and CDR2 YYNGEE. The CDR3 region has the DNA TGTGCCAGCAGCGTAGCTGCTAGAAGGACCGGGGAGCTGTTTTTT. Translated: CASSVAARRTGELFF.

The chain couples TRBV3-1 (or the pseudogene TRBV3-2) to TRBJ1-4; TRBD1 might be the D (5 bases). Germline CDR1 LGHDT, CDR2 YNNKEL (reference sequence). Between the trimmed V and J ends, which lost 0 bases and 5 bases, there was a span of 10 bases. This CDR3 has 15 amino acids. The CDR3 bases are TGTGCCAGCAGCCAAGAGGGACGGGGGAATGAAAAACTGTTTTTT. The encoded protein is CASSQEGRGNEKLFF.

The rearrangement joins TRBV2 to TRBJ1-1, with a weak D call TRBD1 (5 bases). This CDR3 is 11 amino acids long. Deletions cut 6 bases from V and 8 bases from J, with 10 bases between. CDR1 and CDR2 from the germline V gene are SNHLY and FYNNEI. The CDR3 reads CASRTEVEAFF. The CDR3 coding sequence is TGTGCCAGCAGGACAGAGGTGGAAGCTTTCTTT.

This chain uses TRBV5-6 with TRBJ1-1; unclear D gene. The CDR3 extends over 15 amino acids. CDR1 and CDR2 (germline): SGHDT, YYEEEE. V lost 0 bases and J lost 1, with 10 bases in between. The CDR3 loop is CASSLEFGGNTEAFF. The CDR3 region has the DNA TGTGCCAGCAGCTTGGAGTTTGGAGGGAACACTGAAGCTTTCTTT.

V gene TRBV5-1 combines with J gene TRBJ1-4; D may be TRBD1 (6 bases). CDR1 is SGHRS and CDR2 is YFSETQ in the germline V gene. The CDR3 consists of 15 residues. Trimming removed 0 bases at V and 5 bases at J, with 11 bases between. This CDR3 reads CASSLGGRGNEKLFF. Here the CDR3 DNA reads TGCGCCAGCAGCTTGGGGGGCAGGGGAAATGAAAAACTGTTTTTT.

J is TRBJ2-7 and V is TRBV7-8, with TRBD2 matching 7 bases. Germline V gene sequence: CDR1 SGHVS, CDR2 FQNEAQ. The CDR3 contains 16 residues. Trimming removed 4 bases from V and 0 bases from J; junction bases left unmatched: 9. For the CDR3, the DNA is TGTGCCAGCAGCTCCTATGGAGCGGGAAGCTCCTACGAGCAGTACTTC. Translation: CASSSYGAGSSYEQYF.

Concerning this clone itself: At one end, the junction sequence differs from germline, possibly due to a read error. The chain has TRBV28 and TRBJ2-7, with D possibly being TRBD2 (6 bases). The CDR3 extends over 14 amino acids. The germline gives CDR1 MDHEN, CDR2 SYDVKM. The DNA of the CDR3 is TGTGCCAGCAGTTCTCACGCGGGTCTGACTGGGGAGGCCTTC. It specifies CASSSHAGLTGEAF.

The chain links TRBV3-1 (or the pseudogene TRBV3-2) to TRBJ1-2, with TRBD1 matching over 7 bases. With 1 base clipped from V and 4 bases from J, the junction kept 6 bases outside the gene matches. The CDR3 is 15 residues long. CDR1 LGHDT and CDR2 YNNKEL come from the germline V gene (reference sequence). The CDR3 region has the DNA TGTGCCAGCAGCCAAGCGTTGGGACAGATCTATGGCTACACCTTC. Its protein is CASSQALGQIYGYTF.

This clone has a handful of counts. The chain is built from TRBV6-5 and TRBJ2-5; TRBD1 might be the D (5 bases). The CDR3 contains 13 residues. Trimming shortened V by 4 bases and J by 3 bases, and 9 bases separated the two germline ends. Per germline, CDR1 MNHEY and CDR2 SVGAGI. The CDR3 coding sequence is TGTGCCAGCAGTTCTTTAGGGGAAGAGACCCAGTACTTC. It codes for CASSSLGEETQYF.

The chain joins TRBV29-1 to TRBJ2-1; perhaps TRBD2 as D (5 bases). V was trimmed by 0 bases and J by 6 bases, leaving 18 bases between them. In germline, CDR1 is SQVTM, CDR2 ANQGSEA. This CDR3 has 16 amino acids. The CDR3 is CSVEDWAGVVGNEQFF. CDR3 coding DNA: TGCAGCGTTGAAGATTGGGCGGGTGTAGTTGGCAATGAGCAGTTCTTC.

The chain employs TRBV7-2 and TRBJ2-2; perhaps TRBD2 as D (5 bases). Trimming took off 3 bases at V and 1 base at J, with 12 bases between the two ends. CDR3 length equals 16 residues. Germline lookup yields CDR1 SGHTA and CDR2 FQGNSA. The CDR3 reads CASSFQRLRNTGELFF. The CDR3 DNA reads as TGTGCCAGCAGCTTTCAGCGGCTCCGGAACACCGGGGAGCTGTTTTTT.

In its sample, this clone was seen many times. The CDR3 nucleotides are TGTGCCAGCAGCTTACTAGCGGGGGGCACAGATACGCAGTATTTT. Translating gives CASSLLAGGTDTQYF. The chain recombines TRBV7-9 with TRBJ2-3; 10 bases are a match to TRBD2. The CDR3 runs to 15 residues. With 2 bases clipped from V and 1 base from J, the junction kept 0 bases outside the gene matches. CDR1 and CDR2 (germline): SEHNR, FQNEAQ (reference sequence). Looking up the rest from reference TRBV7-9 and TRBJ2-3 gives the full variable domain: DTGVSQNPRHKITKRGQNVTFRCDPISEHNRLYWYRQTLGQGPEFLTYFQNEAQLEKSRLLSDRFSAERPKGSFSTLEIQRTEQGDSAMYLCASSLLAGGTDTQYFGPGTRLTVL.

V gene TRBV7-2 combines with J gene TRBJ2-3; perhaps TRBD1 as D (6 bases). Germline values: CDR1 SGHTA, CDR2 FQGNSA. V was clipped by 1 base and J by 2 bases, with 7 bases between them. The CDR3 length is 14 residues. Here the CDR3 reads CASSLDRVTDTQYF. CDR3 DNA: TGTGCCAGCAGCTTAGACAGGGTCACAGATACGCAGTATTTT.

The chain joins TRBV27 to TRBJ1-2; 9 bases are shared with TRBD1. Germline CDR1 reads MNHEY; CDR2 reads SMNVEV (reference sequence). The CDR3 length is 15 residues. The ends lost 5 bases at V and 2 bases at J; junction bases unmatched: 6. The CDR3 coding sequence is TGTGCCAGCAGTACCAAGACAGGGGGGAACTATGGCTACACCTTC. The encoded protein is CASSTKTGGNYGYTF.

This clone was detected only a few times. The rearrangement uses TRBV3-1 (or the pseudogene TRBV3-2) and TRBJ2-2; maybe TRBD1 (6 bases). Germline V lookup: CDR1 LGHDT, CDR2 YNNKEL (reference sequence). There are 14 residues in the CDR3. Trimming removed 4 bases from V and 6 bases from J, with 12 bases in between. The CDR3 region is CASSPSTGAGELFF. CDR3 in DNA: TGTGCCAGCAGCCCGTCGACAGGAGCCGGGGAGCTGTTTTTT.

This clone was observed a handful of times. The chain joins TRBV7-8 to TRBJ1-2, with 7 bases aligning to TRBD1. The germline V gene encodes CDR1 SGHVS and CDR2 FQNEAQ. V was pared by 2 bases and J by 2 bases, with 5 bases of the junction left unmatched. The CDR3 spans 15 residues. DNA for the CDR3: TGTGCCAGCAGCTTAAGGGACAGAGCCAACTATGGCTACACCTTC. Translated: CASSLRDRANYGYTF. Using reference TRBV7-8 and TRBJ1-2 for the parts outside the CDR3, the full variable domain is GAGVSQSPRYKVAKRGQDVALRCDPISGHVSLFWYQQALGQGPEFLTYFQNEAQLDKSGLPSDRFFAERPEGSVSTLKIQRTQQEDSAVYLCASSLRDRANYGYTFGSGTRLTVV.

The genes are TRBV5-1 and TRBJ1-2, with D perhaps matching TRBD1 (6 bases). This CDR3 region has 16 residues. Looked up from germline, CDR1 is SGHRS and CDR2 is YFSETQ. V lost 0 bases to trimming and J lost 3 bases, with 15 bases between them. In DNA form, the CDR3 reads TGCGCCAGCAGCTTGGTGGGGACAACAAAGGACTATGGCTACACCTTC. This codes for CASSLVGTTKDYGYTF. The whole variable domain, remainder taken from reference TRBV5-1 and TRBJ1-2, is KAGVTQTPRYLIKTRGQQVTLSCSPISGHRSVSWYQQTPGQGLQFLFEYFSETQRNKGNFPGRFSGRQFSNSRSEMNVSTLELGDSALYLCASSLVGTTKDYGYTFGSGTRLTVV.

The chain uses TRBV28 and TRBJ2-5, with 10 nucleotides matching TRBD1. The CDR3 spans 15 residues. Germline CDR1 MDHEN, CDR2 SYDVKM. Germline trimming cut 4 bases from V and 4 bases from J; bases unmatched to any gene: 6. The CDR3 bases are TGTGCCAGCAGTTCCGGGACAGGGGTTCGAGAGACCCAGTACTTC. Protein product: CASSSGTGVRETQYF.